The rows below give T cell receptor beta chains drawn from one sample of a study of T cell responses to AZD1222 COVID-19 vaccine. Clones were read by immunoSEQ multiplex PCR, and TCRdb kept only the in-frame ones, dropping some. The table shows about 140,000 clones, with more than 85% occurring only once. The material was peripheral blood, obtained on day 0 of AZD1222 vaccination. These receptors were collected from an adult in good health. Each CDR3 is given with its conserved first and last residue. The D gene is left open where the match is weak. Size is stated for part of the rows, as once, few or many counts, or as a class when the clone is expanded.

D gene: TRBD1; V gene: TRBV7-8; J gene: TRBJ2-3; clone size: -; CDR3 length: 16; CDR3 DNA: TGTGCCAGCAGGGCCAACTGGCTCTACAGGGGAGATACGCAGTATTTT; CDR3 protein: CASRANWLYRGDTQYF
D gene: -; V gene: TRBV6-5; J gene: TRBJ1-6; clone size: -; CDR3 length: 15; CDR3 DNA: TGTGCCAGCAGTTACTCTTGGGAGGTTAATTCACCCCTCCACTTT; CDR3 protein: CASSYSWEVNSPLHF
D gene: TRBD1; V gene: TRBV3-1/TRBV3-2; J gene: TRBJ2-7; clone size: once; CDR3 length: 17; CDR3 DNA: TGTGCCAGCAGCCAAGATGTGATCGGACAGGGGGCTTACGAGCAGTACTTC; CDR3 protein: CASSQDVIGQGAYEQYF
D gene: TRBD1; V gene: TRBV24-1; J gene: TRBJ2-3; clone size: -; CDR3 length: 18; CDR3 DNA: TGTGCCACCAGTGATCCAACCGGACAGGGAAAACCCACAGATACGCAGTATTTT; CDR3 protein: CATSDPTGQGKPTDTQYF
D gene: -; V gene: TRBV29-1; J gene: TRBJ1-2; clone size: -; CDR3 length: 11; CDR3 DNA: TGCAGCGTTAGGGAGATCGATGGCTACACCTTC; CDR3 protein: CSVREIDGYTF
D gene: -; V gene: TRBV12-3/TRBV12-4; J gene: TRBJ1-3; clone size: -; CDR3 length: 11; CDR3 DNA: TGTGCCAGCAGTTTAGGAAACACCATATATTTT; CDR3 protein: CASSLGNTIYF
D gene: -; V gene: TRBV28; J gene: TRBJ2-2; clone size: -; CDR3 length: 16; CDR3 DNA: TGTGCCAGCAGTTTTGGCCGTCCCAGAGGGGCCGGGGAGCTGTTTTTT; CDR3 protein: CASSFGRPRGAGELFF
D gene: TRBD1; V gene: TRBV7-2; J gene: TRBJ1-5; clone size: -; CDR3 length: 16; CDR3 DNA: TGTGCCAGCAGCTCCCCGGGACAGGGGAGCAATCAGCCCCAGCATTTT; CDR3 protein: CASSSPGQGSNQPQHF
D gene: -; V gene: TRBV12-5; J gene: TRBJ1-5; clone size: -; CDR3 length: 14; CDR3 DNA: TGTGCTAGTGGTTTGCGAACAGGGAGACAGCCCCAGCATTTT; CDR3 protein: CASGLRTGRQPQHF
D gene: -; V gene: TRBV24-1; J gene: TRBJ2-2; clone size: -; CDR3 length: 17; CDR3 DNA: TGTGCCACCAGTGATCCTCTTACGGGATTCAGGACCGGGGAGCTGTTTTTT; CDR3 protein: CATSDPLTGFRTGELFF
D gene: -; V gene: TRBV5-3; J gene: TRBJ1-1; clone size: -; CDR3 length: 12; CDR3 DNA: TGTGCCAGAAGCCCACGAGGTAGACGGGCTTTCTTT; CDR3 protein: CARSPRGRRAFF
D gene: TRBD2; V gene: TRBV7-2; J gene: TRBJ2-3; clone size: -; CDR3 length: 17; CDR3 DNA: TGTGCCAGCAGCCCCGGGAGGACCAGCCTTAAGTGGGTTACGCAGTATTTT; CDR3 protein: CASSPGRTSLKWVTQYF
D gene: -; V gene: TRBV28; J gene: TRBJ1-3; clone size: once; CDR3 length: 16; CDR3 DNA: TGTGCCAGCAGTTTTTCCGATCGCGTCTCTGGAAACACCATATATTTT; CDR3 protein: CASSFSDRVSGNTIYF
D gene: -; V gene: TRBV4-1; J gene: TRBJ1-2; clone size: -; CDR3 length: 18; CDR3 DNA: TGCGCCAGCAGCCAACCCCGACGCCAGCCAGGGCTTCCCTATGGCTACACCTTC; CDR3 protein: CASSQPRRQPGLPYGYTF
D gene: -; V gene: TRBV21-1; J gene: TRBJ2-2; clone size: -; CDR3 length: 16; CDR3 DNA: -; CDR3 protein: CASSKVGGGATGELFF
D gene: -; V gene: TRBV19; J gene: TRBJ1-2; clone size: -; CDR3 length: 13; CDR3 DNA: TGTGCCAGTAGTATGGGGGTATACTATGGCTACACCTTC; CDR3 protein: CASSMGVYYGYTF
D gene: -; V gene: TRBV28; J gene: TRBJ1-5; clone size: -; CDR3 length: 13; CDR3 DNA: TGTGCCAGCATGACAGTTAGCAATCAGCCCCAGCATTTT; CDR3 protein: CASMTVSNQPQHF
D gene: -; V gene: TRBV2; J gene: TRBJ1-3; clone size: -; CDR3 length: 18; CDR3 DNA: TGTGCCAGCAGTGAACCCACCTGGGGAGATAGGACTGGAAACACCATATATTTT; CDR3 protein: CASSEPTWGDRTGNTIYF
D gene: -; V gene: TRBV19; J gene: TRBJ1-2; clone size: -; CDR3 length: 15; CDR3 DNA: TGTGCCAGTAGTATGGGTTTGGGACCCCAGGGCGGCTACACCTTC; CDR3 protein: CASSMGLGPQGGYTF
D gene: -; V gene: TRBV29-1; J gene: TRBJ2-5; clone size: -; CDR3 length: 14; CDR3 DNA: TGCAGCGTTGACTGGTTGGGGGATGGAGAGACCCAGTACTTC; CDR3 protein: CSVDWLGDGETQYF
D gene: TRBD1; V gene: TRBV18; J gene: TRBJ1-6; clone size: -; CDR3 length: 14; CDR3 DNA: TGTGCCAGCTCAGGACAGGGTAGCAATTCACCCCTCCACTTT; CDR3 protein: CASSGQGSNSPLHF
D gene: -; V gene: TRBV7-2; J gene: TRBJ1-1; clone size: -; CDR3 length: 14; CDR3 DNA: TGTGCCAGCAGCCCACAGGGACTCAGCACTGAAGCTTTCTTT; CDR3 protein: CASSPQGLSTEAFF
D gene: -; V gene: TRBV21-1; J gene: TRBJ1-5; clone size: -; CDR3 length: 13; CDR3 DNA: TGTGCCAGCAGCAAAGGAGCCGATCAGCCCCAGCATTTT; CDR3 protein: CASSKGADQPQHF
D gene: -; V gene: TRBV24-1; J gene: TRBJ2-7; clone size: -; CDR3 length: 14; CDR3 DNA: TGTGCCACCAGTGACCAGCGGACGATCGGCGAGCAGTACTTC; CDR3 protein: CATSDQRTIGEQYF
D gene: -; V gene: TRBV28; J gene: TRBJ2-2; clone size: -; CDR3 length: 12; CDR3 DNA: TGTGCCAGCAGATCAATTACCGGGGAGCTGTTTTTT; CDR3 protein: CASRSITGELFF
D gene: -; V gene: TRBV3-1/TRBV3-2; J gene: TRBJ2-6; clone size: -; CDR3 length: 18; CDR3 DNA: TGTGCCAGCAGCCAAGATAGGGCCAGCTACCCTGGGGCCAACGTCCTGACTTTC; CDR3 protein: CASSQDRASYPGANVLTF
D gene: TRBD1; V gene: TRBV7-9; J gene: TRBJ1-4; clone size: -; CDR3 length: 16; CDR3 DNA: TGTGCCAGCAGCCCAGGACAGGGGGCGGACCATGAAAAACTGTTTTTT; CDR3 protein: CASSPGQGADHEKLFF
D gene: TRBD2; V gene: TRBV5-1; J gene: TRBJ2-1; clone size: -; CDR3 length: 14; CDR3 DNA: TGCGCCAGCGGGGAGGGGAGGGGCTCCAATGAGCAGTTCTTC; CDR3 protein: CASGEGRGSNEQFF
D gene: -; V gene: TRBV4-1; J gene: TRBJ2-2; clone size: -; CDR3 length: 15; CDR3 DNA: TGCGCCAGCAGCCACAGAGATCCGAACACCGGGGAGCTGTTTTTT; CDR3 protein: CASSHRDPNTGELFF
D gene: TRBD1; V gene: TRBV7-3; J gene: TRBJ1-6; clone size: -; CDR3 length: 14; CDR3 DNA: TGTGCCAGCAGCTTAGGACAGGGAACTTCACCCCTCCACTTT; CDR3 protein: CASSLGQGTSPLHF
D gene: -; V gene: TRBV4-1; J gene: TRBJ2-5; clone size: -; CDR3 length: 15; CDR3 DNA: TGCGCCAGCAGCCAAGATTGGGAGGTTTGGGAGACCCAGTACTTC; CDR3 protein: CASSQDWEVWETQYF
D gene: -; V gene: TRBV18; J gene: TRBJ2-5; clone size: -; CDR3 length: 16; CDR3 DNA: TGTGCCAGCTCACCATCAATAGGACAGTTACAAGAGACCCAGTACTTC; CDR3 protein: CASSPSIGQLQETQYF
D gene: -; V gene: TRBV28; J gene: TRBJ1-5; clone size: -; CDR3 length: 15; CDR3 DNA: TGTGCCAGCAGTCCCGGCCAGGTTGGAAATCAGCCCCAGCATTTT; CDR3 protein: CASSPGQVGNQPQHF